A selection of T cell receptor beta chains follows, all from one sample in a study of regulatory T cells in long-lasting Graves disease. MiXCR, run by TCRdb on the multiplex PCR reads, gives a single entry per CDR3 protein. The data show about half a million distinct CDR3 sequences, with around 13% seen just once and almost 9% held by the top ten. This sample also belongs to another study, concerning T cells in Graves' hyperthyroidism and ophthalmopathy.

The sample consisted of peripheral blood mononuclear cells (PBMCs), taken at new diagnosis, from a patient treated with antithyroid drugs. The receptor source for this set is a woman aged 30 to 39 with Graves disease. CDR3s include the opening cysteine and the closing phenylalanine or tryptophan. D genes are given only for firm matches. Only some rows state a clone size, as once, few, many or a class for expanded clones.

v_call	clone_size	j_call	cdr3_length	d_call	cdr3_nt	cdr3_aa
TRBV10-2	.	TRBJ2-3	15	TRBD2	TGCGCCAGCAGGTCTTCGGGAGGGCCGTTAGATACGCAGTATTTT	CASRSSGGPLDTQYF
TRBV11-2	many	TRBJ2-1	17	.	TGTGCCAGCAGCTTAGACCCGAGCCCTAGCTCCTACAATGAGCAGTTCTTC	CASSLDPSPSSYNEQFF
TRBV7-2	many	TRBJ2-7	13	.	TGTGCCAGCAGCTTTGACTACCCCTACGAGCAGTACTTC	CASSFDYPYEQYF
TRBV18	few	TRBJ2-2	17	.	TGTGCCAGCTCCACGGGACACCGAATGGGGATTTCCGGGGAGCTGTTTTTT	CASSTGHRMGISGELFF
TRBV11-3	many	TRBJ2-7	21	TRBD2	TGTGCCAGCAGCTTAGGGCTAGCGGTCTCCAAGGCGGGATTCCGCCCCTACGAGCAGTACTTC	CASSLGLAVSKAGFRPYEQYF
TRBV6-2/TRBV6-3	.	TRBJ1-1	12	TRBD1	TGTGCCAGCAAGGGACAGGGTTACGAAGCTTTCTTT	CASKGQGYEAFF
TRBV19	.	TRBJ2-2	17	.	TGTGCCAGTAGTATAGGGAGGGGCCGGGCCAACACCGGGGAGCTGTTTTTT	CASSIGRGRANTGELFF
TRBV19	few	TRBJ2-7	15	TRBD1	TGTGCCAGTAGTATCAGGGGGCCTACCTTCGCCGAGCAGTACTTC	CASSIRGPTFAEQYF
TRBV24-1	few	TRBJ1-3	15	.	TGTGCCACCAGTGATTCTAAGGGCCGGGGAAACACCATATATTTT	CATSDSKGRGNTIYF
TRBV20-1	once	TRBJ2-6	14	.	TGCAGTGCTTCTGACAGGTCTGGGGCCAACGTCCTGACTTTC	CSASDRSGANVLTF
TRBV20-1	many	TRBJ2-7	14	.	TGCAGTGCTGAAGCCCCCAGGGGACCCTACGAGCAGTACTTC	CSAEAPRGPYEQYF
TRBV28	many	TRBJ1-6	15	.	TGTGCCAGCAGACCCCTGGGGATAGGGAATTCACCCCTCCACTTT	CASRPLGIGNSPLHF
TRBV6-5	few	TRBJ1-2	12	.	TGTGCCAGCAGTTCGACGGCTTATGGCTACACCTTC	CASSSTAYGYTF
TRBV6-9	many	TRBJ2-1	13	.	TGTGCCAGCAGTTACACGAGGGGACATGAGCAGTTCTTC	CASSYTRGHEQFF
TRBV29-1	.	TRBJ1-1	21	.	TGCAGCGTTGATCCGGCCATCAGAGGGGCGTATGGGAGAGGGGTCGACACTGAAGCTTTCTTT	CSVDPAIRGAYGRGVDTEAFF
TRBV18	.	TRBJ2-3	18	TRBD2	TGTGCCAGCTCACCGGGGACTAGCGGGAGTTCGGGCACAGATACGCAGTATTTT	CASSPGTSGSSGTDTQYF
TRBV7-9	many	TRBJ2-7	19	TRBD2	TGTGCCAGCAGCCCCCCACCGGGACTAGCGGGTTCTACTCCCTACGAGCAGTACTTC	CASSPPPGLAGSTPYEQYF
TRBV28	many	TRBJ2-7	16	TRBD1	TGTGCCAGCAGTTACCTTGGGACAGGGAGGTTCGACGAGCAGTACTTC	CASSYLGTGRFDEQYF
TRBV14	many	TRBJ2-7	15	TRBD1	TGTGCCAGCAGCCAACCTCGACAGGGGACCTACGAGCAGTACTTC	CASSQPRQGTYEQYF
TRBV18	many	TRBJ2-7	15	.	TGTGCCAGCTCACCCCAGGGGTCTAGCTCCTACGAGCAGTACTTC	CASSPQGSSSYEQYF
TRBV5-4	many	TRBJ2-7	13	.	TGTGCCAGCAGCTTGTCAGGGGACGACGAGCAGTACTTC	CASSLSGDDEQYF
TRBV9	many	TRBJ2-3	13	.	TGTGCCAGCAGCGTAGTAGGGTCAGATACGCAGTATTTT	CASSVVGSDTQYF
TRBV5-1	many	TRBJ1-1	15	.	TGCGCCAGCAGCTTGGCTCCCTTTCAGGGAACTGAAGCTTTCTTT	CASSLAPFQGTEAFF
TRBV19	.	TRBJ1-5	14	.	TGTGCCAGTAGTATAGGGACACATAATCAGCCCCAGCATTTT	CASSIGTHNQPQHF
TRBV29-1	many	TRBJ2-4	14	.	TGCAGCGTTGCAGGCCAAACAAAAGGAAACATTCAGTACTTC	CSVAGQTKGNIQYF
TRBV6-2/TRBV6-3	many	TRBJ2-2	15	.	TGTGCCAGCAGTTACCTAGCTGGGGTGAGCGGGGAGCTGTTTTTT	CASSYLAGVSGELFF
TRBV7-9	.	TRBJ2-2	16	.	TGTGCCAGCAGCTTAGAGGTCAGGGCGAACACCGGGGAGCTGTTTTTT	CASSLEVRANTGELFF
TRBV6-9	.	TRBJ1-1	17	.	TGTGCCAGCAGTTCGATTGTGGGGGCTCAGGGCAGCACTGAAGCTTTCTTT	CASSSIVGAQGSTEAFF
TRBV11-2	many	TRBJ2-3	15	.	TGTGCCAGCAGCTTAATAGCCGGACTCACAGATACGCAGTATTTT	CASSLIAGLTDTQYF
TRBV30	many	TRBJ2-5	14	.	TGTGCCTGGACTGCCGGATGGGGGCGAGAGACCCAGTACTTC	CAWTAGWGRETQYF
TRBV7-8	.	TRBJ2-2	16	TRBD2	TGTGCCAGCAGCTTAGCCGGGGGGGGGATCACCGGGGAGCTGTTTTTT	CASSLAGGGITGELFF
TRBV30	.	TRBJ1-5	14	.	TGTGCCTGGAGTGTAGGGGTGGGCGGTCAGCCCCAGCATTTT	CAWSVGVGGQPQHF
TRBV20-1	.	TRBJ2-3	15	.	TGCAGTGCTAGTCCTGGATCTCGCCCCACAGATACGCAGTATTTT	CSASPGSRPTDTQYF
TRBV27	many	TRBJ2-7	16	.	TGTGCCAGCAGCCCAGAAGCCTCCGGGTCCCCAAACGAGCAGTACTTC	CASSPEASGSPNEQYF
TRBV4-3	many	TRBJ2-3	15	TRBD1	TGCGCCAGCAGCCAAGGATTCCCAGGGGGAGATACGCAGTATTTT	CASSQGFPGGDTQYF
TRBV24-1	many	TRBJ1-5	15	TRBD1	TGTGCCACCAGTGACCCTAGACAGGGCGGGCAGCCCCAGCATTTT	CATSDPRQGGQPQHF
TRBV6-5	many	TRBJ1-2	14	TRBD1	TGTGCCAGCAGTTCGAGCGGACAGGGCTTTGGCTACACCTTC	CASSSSGQGFGYTF
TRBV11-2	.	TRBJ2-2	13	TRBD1	TGTGCCAGCAGGACAGGGATCACCGGGGAGCTGTTTTTT	CASRTGITGELFF
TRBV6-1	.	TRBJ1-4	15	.	TGTGCCAGCAGCCCGGACGAGCCCACTAATGAAAAACTGTTTTTT	CASSPDEPTNEKLFF
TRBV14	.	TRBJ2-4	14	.	TGTGCCAGCAGCCAATTAGGGCAAGGAAACATTCAGTACTTC	CASSQLGQGNIQYF
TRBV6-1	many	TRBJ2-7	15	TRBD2	TGTGCCAGCAGACAGCAGGTACTAGCGGGGTACGAGCAGTACTTC	CASRQQVLAGYEQYF
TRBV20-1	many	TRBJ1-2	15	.	TGCAGTGCTAGAGAGCCGGGAGGAGGTAACTATGGCTACACCTTC	CSAREPGGGNYGYTF
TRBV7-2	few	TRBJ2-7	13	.	TGTGCCAGCAACTTCGGGGGAACCTACGAGCAGTACTTC	CASNFGGTYEQYF
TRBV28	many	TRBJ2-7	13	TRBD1	TGTGCCAGCCGTCCTGACAGGGGGGACGAGCAGTACTTC	CASRPDRGDEQYF
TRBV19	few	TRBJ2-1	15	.	TGTGCCAGTAGTTCACATTCGGGGGGCTGGGATGAGCAGTTCTTC	CASSSHSGGWDEQFF
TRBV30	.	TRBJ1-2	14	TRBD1	TGTGCCTGGAGTTTGCTGACAGGGATGGACGGCTACACCTTC	CAWSLLTGMDGYTF
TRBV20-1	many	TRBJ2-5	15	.	TGCAGTGCTAAGGTTTGGGTCCGGGGGAAGGAGACCCAGTACTTC	CSAKVWVRGKETQYF
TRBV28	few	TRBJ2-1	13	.	TGTGCCAGCAGGGATCAGGGTGAAGGAACGCAGTTCTTC	CASRDQGEGTQFF
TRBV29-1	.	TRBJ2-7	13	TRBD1	TGCAGCGTTGAATCTGGACAGGGGTACGAGCAGTACTTC	CSVESGQGYEQYF
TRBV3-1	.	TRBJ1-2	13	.	TGTGCCAGCAGCCCAAATTCGAGGAGGGGCTACACCTTC	CASSPNSRRGYTF
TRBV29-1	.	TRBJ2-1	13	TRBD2	TGCAGCGTTGTCTGGGACTACTACAATGAGCAGTTCTTC	CSVVWDYYNEQFF
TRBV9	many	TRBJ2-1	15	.	TGTGCCAGCAGCGTAGGGAGCCCGAGCCGACATGAGCAGTTCTTC	CASSVGSPSRHEQFF
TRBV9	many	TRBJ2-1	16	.	TGTGCCAGCAGCGTAGGTGGCGGGATCCCGTGGGATGAGCAGTTCTTC	CASSVGGGIPWDEQFF
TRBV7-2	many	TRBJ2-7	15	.	TGTGCCAGCAGTCCGGATGGGACCGCCGGCTACGAGCAGTACTTC	CASSPDGTAGYEQYF
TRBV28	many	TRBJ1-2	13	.	TGTGCCAGCAGCTCCCCTCTCAACTATGGCTACACCTTC	CASSSPLNYGYTF
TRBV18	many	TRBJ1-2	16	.	TGTGCCAGCTCACCATGGCTTACGTCATTATCGGATGGCTACACCTTC	CASSPWLTSLSDGYTF
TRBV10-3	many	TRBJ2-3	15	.	TGTGCCATCAGTGAGGGACCACAGGGCACAGATACGCAGTATTTT	CAISEGPQGTDTQYF
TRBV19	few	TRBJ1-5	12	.	TGTGCCAGTCGACAAGCCAGACAGCCCCAGCATTTT	CASRQARQPQHF
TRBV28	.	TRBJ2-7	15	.	TGTGCCAGCAGTTTACTCCCCCCCCAGCGGGACGAGCAGTACTTC	CASSLLPPQRDEQYF
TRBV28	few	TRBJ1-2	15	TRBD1	TGTGCCAGCAGTACAACGACAGGGATCGACTATGGCTACACCTTC	CASSTTTGIDYGYTF